Shown below are 18 T cell receptor beta chains from a single sample sequenced in a study of cytomegalovirus exposure and HLA in healthy donors. It was with 60 Vbeta and 13 Jbeta primers that the PCR ran. Libraries were prepared by immunoSEQ multiplex PCR; TCRdb keeps only in-frame clonotypes and omits some of them. The data contain over 150,000 clones, 80% of them singletons. Sequenced sample: PBMCs. All receptors come from a man aged 30 to 45 in good health and CMV-seropositive.

This clone turned up a few times. This chain links TRBV28 with TRBJ1-3; 7 nucleotides line up with TRBD1. The V gene's germline CDR1 is MDHEN and CDR2 SYDVKM. Unmatched junction bases numbered 6, after V lost 3 bases and J lost 4 bases. The CDR3 extends over 15 amino acids. CDR3 DNA: TGTGCCAGCAGTTTGCTCCCGGGACAGGGAAACACCATATATTTT. Translation gives CASSLLPGQGNTIYF. Complete variable domain (other parts from reference TRBV28 and TRBJ1-3): DVKVTQSSRYLVKRTGEKVFLECVQDMDHENMFWYRQDPGLGLRLIYFSYDVKMKEKGDIPEGYSVSREKKERFSLILESASTNQTSMYLCASSLLPGQGNTIYFGEGSWLTVV.

The chain recombines TRBV19 with TRBJ2-2; 8 bases align to TRBD1. This CDR3 has 12 residues. After removal of 8 bases from V and 4 bases from J, the junction contained 0 bases not matched to a gene. CDR1 and CDR2 (germline): LNHDA, SQIVND (reference sequence). CDR3 DNA sequence: TGTGCCAGTGGGACAGGCACCGGGGAGCTGTTTTTT. Its translation: CASGTGTGELFF. Using reference TRBV19 and TRBJ2-2 for the parts outside the CDR3, the full variable domain is DGGITQSPKYLFRKEGQNVTLSCEQNLNHDAMYWYRQDPGQGLRLIYYSQIVNDFQKGDIAEGYSVSREKKESFPLTVTSAQKNPTAFYLCASGTGTGELFFGEGSRLTVL.

V is TRBV11-2 and J is TRBJ2-7; the D gene is possibly TRBD2 (5 bases). CDR1 and CDR2 (germline): SGHAT, FQNNGV. V lost 4 bases and J 3 bases, leaving 16 bases between the germline ends. This CDR3 is 15 amino acids long. CDR3 region: CASSSRVRRFYEQYF. In DNA, the CDR3 is TGTGCCAGCAGCTCCCGTGTTAGGAGGTTCTACGAGCAGTACTTC.

As concerns this clone: One end of the junction varies from germline; a read error may be responsible. The rearrangement joins TRBV10-1 to TRBJ1-2; 12 nucleotides agree with TRBD1. Germline-derived CDR1 and CDR2 are WNHNN and SYGVQD (reference sequence). This CDR3 is 12 amino acids long. The DNA for the CDR3 is TGCGCCACCACCGGGACAGGGGGCCCGATATTCTTC. Its translation is CATTGTGGPIFF.

V usage is TRBV7-9 and J usage is TRBJ2-3; D might be TRBD2 (6 bases). Per the germline V gene, CDR1 is SEHNR and CDR2 is FQNEAQ (reference sequence). V was cut by 1 base and J by 1 base, with 9 bases left in between. The CDR3 runs to 15 residues. CDR3 protein: CASSLGSGGTDTQYF. Here the CDR3 DNA reads TGTGCCAGCAGCTTAGGTTCGGGGGGCACAGATACGCAGTATTTT.

This clone was seen only a few times. The chain's CDR3 is CAWSVSPTGLIHNEQFF. CDR3 sequence (DNA): TGTGCCTGGAGTGTGTCGCCGACAGGGCTTATTCACAATGAGCAGTTCTTC. V is TRBV30 and J is TRBJ2-1, with 7 nucleotides matching TRBD1. The germline gives CDR1 GTSNPN, CDR2 SVGIG (reference sequence). The CDR3 is 17 residues long. V was pared by 0 bases and J by 5 bases, with 13 bases of the junction left unmatched.

CDR3 sequence: CASSLDGGRGTGELFF. The CDR3 coding sequence is TGTGCCAGCAGCTTGGACGGGGGGAGAGGCACCGGGGAGCTGTTTTTT. V is TRBV5-4 and J is TRBJ2-2, with 7 bases matching TRBD2. V lost 0 bases, J lost 4 bases, and 6 bases stayed unmatched. CDR1 is SGHNT and CDR2 is YYREEE in the germline V gene (reference sequence). This CDR3 spans 16 amino acids.

This rearrangement joins TRBV6-5 to TRBJ2-3, with D perhaps TRBD1 (6 bases). Germline values: CDR1 MNHEY, CDR2 SVGAGI. V was trimmed by 2 bases and J by 0 bases, leaving 9 bases between them. The length of the CDR3 is 15 residues. CDR3 region: CASSYGQGSTDTQYF. The CDR3 DNA follows: TGTGCCAGCAGTTACGGGCAGGGGAGCACAGATACGCAGTATTTT.

The genes are TRBV10-2 and TRBJ1-2; weak D call: TRBD1 (6 bases). CDR3 length: 15 residues. The V gene lost 9 bases and the J gene lost 7 bases, with 24 bases spanning the gap. Germline V lookup: CDR1 WSHSY, CDR2 SAAADI. The CDR3 bases are TGCGCCAGTCCTACCGGGACAACCGCACTGGGTGGCTACACCTTC. It encodes CASPTGTTALGGYTF.

The rearrangement links TRBV28 to TRBJ2-5, with D perhaps TRBD1 (6 bases). The length of the CDR3 is 14 residues. The germline V gene has CDR1 MDHEN and CDR2 SYDVKM. Trimming pared 6 bases from V and 4 bases from J, leaving 15 bases between. CDR3 loop: CASRTTGFPETQYF. Here the CDR3 DNA reads TGTGCCAGCAGGACAACAGGGTTCCCAGAGACCCAGTACTTC.

The rearrangement uses TRBV2 and TRBJ2-5; tentatively, D is TRBD1 (5 bases). Germline-derived CDR1 and CDR2 are SNHLY and FYNNEI. Trimming removed 4 bases at V and 5 bases at J, with 8 bases between. The CDR3 has 12 residues. The CDR3 coding sequence is TGTGCCAGCAGTGCAGGGTCGGAGACCCAGTACTTC. Encoded protein: CASSAGSETQYF.

The chain recombines TRBV5-4 with TRBJ2-1, with 13 bases lining up with TRBD2. The CDR3 covers 16 residues. V was pared by 2 bases and J by 7 bases, with 6 bases of the junction left unmatched. CDR1 and CDR2 from the germline V gene are SGHNT and YYREEE (reference sequence). The CDR3 DNA reads TGTGCCAGCAGCTTCACTAGCGGGGGGGCGTTAAATGAGCAGTTCTTC. It translates to CASSFTSGGALNEQFF.

The chain recombines TRBV5-1 with TRBJ2-5; 12 nucleotides line up with TRBD2. The J call is in doubt because the DNA end fits TRBJ2-7 better. CDR3 length: 16 residues. From germline, CDR1 is SGHRS and CDR2 YFSETQ. CDR3 sequence reads: CASSFTSGGLPYEQYF. The DNA of the CDR3 is TGCGCCAGCAGCTTCACTAGCGGGGGGCTACCCTACGAGCAGTACTTC.

This clone was counted a single time. The same CDR3 can be traced to other DNA sequences in this sample. The chain couples TRBV6-1 to TRBJ2-1; TRBD2 matches 7 bases. This CDR3 contains 15 residues. The germline CDR1 and CDR2 sequences are MNHNS and SASEGT. With V trimmed by 1 base and J by 1 base, 1 base remained unmatched. CDR3 nucleotide sequence: TGTGCCAGCAGTGAAGGGGGGGGGTCCTACAATGAGCAGTTCTTC. This gives the protein CASSEGGGSYNEQFF.

The chain links TRBV9 to TRBJ1-2; 11 positions match TRBD1. V lost 4 bases to trimming and J lost 4 bases; unmatched junction nucleotides: 15. Germline V gene data show CDR1 as SGDLS and CDR2 as YYNGEE. This CDR3 has 18 residues. In DNA, the CDR3 is TGTGCCAGCAGCCCTCATACCCCCGGGACAGGGGGGAGCTATGGCTACACCTTC. It yields the protein CASSPHTPGTGGSYGYTF.

The genes are TRBV29-1 and TRBJ1-1; a weak D match, TRBD1 (5 bases). V lost 0 bases to trimming and J lost 5 bases, with 13 bases between them. The CDR3 sequence is 14 residues long. Germline V gives CDR1 SQVTM, CDR2 ANQGSEA. Here the CDR3 reads CSVEDFRGRTEAFF. The CDR3 DNA follows: TGCAGCGTTGAAGATTTCCGGGGGAGGACTGAAGCTTTCTTT. The full variable domain, rest sourced from reference TRBV29-1 and TRBJ1-1, is SAVISQKPSRDICQRGTSLTIQCQVDSQVTMMFWYRQQPGQSLTLIATANQGSEATYESGFVIDKFPISRPNLTFSTLTVSNMSPEDSSIYLCSVEDFRGRTEAFFGQGTRLTVV.

This clone was detected only a few times. This chain connects TRBV5-6 to TRBJ2-7; TRBD2 matches 13 bases. Looked up from germline, CDR1 is SGHDT and CDR2 is YYEEEE. This CDR3 contains 19 residues. V dropped 5 bases and J dropped 11; count of bases not matched to a gene: 25. CDR3 in DNA: TGTGCCAGCAGACCTGATCCGACAGGGGGAGGACTAGCGGGAGCGAGGGAGTACTTC. This codes for CASRPDPTGGGLAGAREYF.

This clone has only one observation. This chain uses TRBV4-1 with TRBJ1-3; D gene uncertain. Trimming removed 2 bases from V and 2 bases from J, with 10 bases in between. The CDR3 runs to 15 residues. The germline CDR1 and CDR2 sequences are MGHRA and YSYEKL. The CDR3: CASSQSQDTGNTIYF. The CDR3 DNA reads TGCGCCAGCAGCCAAAGCCAGGATACTGGAAACACCATATATTTT.